This TCR beta chain was captured in a study of Ad26.COV2.S vaccination and SARS-CoV-2 variants. Method: immunoSEQ multiplex PCR; TCRdb's copy keeps in-frame clones and lacks some. The top ten hold around 5.5% of the sample, which has 300,000 to 400,000 clones, roughly 88% seen once. Treatment specified: some 20 received Ad26.COV2.S at low or high dose, single or two shots; 5 received placebo; per-sample allocation not given. Collection of samples fell on day 63 after the first vaccine or placebo injection. The CDR3 covers 15 residues. In germline, CDR1 is MGHRA, CDR2 YSYEKL. Trimming took off 1 base at V and 1 base at J, with 10 bases between the two ends.

The origin of this receptor is a person between 18 and 59 years old who received the Ad26.COV2.S COVID-19 vaccine or a placebo. The chain links TRBV4-1 to TRBJ2-5; D is ambiguous. This sample comprised peripheral blood, obtained in a trial of Ad26.COV2.S vaccine versus placebo. The CDR3 bases are TGCGCCAGCAGCCAAGGGCACACTTCCCAAGAGACCCAGTACTTC. The encoded protein is CASSQGHTSQETQYF.